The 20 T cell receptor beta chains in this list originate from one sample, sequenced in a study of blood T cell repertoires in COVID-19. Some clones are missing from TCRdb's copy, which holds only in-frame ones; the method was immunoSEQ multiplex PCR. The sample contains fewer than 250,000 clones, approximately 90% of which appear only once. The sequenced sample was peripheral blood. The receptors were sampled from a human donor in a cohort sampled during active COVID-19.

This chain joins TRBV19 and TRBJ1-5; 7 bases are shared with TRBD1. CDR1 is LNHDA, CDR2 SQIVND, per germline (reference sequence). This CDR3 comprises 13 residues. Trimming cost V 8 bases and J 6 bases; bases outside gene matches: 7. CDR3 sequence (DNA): TGTGCCAGTTCCGACAGGGAAGGTCAGCCCCAGCATTTT. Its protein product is CASSDREGQPQHF. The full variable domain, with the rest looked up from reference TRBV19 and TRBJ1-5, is DGGITQSPKYLFRKEGQNVTLSCEQNLNHDAMYWYRQDPGQGLRLIYYSQIVNDFQKGDIAEGYSVSREKKESFPLTVTSAQKNPTAFYLCASSDREGQPQHFGDGTRLSIL.

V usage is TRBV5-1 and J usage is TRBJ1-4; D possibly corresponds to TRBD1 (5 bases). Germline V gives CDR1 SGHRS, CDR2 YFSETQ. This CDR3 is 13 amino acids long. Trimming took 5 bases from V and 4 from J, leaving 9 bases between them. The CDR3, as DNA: TGCGCCAGCAGGGACAACGGTAATGAAAAACTGTTTTTT. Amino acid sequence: CASRDNGNEKLFF. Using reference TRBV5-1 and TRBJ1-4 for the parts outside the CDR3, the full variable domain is KAGVTQTPRYLIKTRGQQVTLSCSPISGHRSVSWYQQTPGQGLQFLFEYFSETQRNKGNFPGRFSGRQFSNSRSEMNVSTLELGDSALYLCASRDNGNEKLFFGSGTQLSVL.

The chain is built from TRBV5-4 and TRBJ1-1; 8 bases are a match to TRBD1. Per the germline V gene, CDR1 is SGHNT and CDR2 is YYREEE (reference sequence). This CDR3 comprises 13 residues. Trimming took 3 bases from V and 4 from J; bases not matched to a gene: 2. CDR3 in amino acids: CASSSGTGTEAFF. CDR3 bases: TGTGCCAGCAGCTCCGGGACAGGCACTGAAGCTTTCTTT.

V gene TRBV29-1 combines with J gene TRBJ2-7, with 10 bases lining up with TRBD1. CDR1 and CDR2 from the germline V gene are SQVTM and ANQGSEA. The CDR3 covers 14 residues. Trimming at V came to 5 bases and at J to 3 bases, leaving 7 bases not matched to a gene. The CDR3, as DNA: TGCAGCGTTCTTACCGGGACAGGGGTCTACGAGCAGTACTTC. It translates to CSVLTGTGVYEQYF.

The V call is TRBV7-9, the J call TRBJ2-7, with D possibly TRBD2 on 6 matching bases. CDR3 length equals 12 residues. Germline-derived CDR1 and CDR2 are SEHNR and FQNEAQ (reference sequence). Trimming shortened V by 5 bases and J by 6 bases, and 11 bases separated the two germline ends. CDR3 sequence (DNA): TGTGCCAGCAGCCAGGTGGGGGGCGAGCAGTACTTC. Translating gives CASSQVGGEQYF.

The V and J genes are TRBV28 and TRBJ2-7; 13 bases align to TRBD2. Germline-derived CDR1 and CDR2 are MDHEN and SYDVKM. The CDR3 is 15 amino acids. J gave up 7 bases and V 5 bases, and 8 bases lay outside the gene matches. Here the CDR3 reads CASSGPGTSGDEQYF. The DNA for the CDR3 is TGTGCCAGCAGTGGGCCGGGGACTAGCGGGGATGAGCAGTACTTC.

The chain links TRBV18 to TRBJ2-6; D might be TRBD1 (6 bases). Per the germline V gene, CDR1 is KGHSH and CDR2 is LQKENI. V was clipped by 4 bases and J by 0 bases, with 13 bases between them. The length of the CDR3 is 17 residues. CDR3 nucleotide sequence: TGTGCCAGCTCACTCCGGGACAAAAGCTCTGGGGCCAACGTCCTGACTTTC. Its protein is CASSLRDKSSGANVLTF.

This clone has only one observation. The CDR3 DNA sequence: TGTGCCAGCAGTTTAGAGAGGGTGAACACCGGGGAGCTGTTTTTT. This codes for CASSLERVNTGELFF. The chain is built from TRBV27 and TRBJ2-2; D is possibly TRBD2 (5 bases). The CDR3 totals 15 residues. Germline V CDR1 and CDR2: MNHEY, SMNVEV (reference sequence). The V and J ends lost 2 bases and 1 base respectively, with 8 bases between them.

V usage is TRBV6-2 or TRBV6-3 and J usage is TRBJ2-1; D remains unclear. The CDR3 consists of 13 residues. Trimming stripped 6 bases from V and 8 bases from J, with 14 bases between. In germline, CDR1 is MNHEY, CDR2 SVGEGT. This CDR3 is CASSYLDSDEQFF. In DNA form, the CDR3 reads TGTGCCAGCAGCTATCTAGACTCCGATGAGCAGTTCTTC.

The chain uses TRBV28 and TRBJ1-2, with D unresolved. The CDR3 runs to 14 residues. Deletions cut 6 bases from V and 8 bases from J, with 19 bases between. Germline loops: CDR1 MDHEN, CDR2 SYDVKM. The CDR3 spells CASSPGSASEGYTF. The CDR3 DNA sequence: TGTGCCAGCAGCCCTGGTTCCGCCTCCGAGGGCTACACCTTC.

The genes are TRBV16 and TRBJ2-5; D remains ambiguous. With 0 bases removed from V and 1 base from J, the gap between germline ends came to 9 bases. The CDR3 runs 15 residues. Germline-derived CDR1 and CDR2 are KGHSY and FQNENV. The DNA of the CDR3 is TGTGCCAGCAGCCAATCGGGCAGTACCCAAGAGACCCAGTACTTC. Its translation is CASSQSGSTQETQYF. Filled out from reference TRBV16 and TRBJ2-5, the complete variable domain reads GEEVAQTPKHLVRGEGQKAKLYCAPIKGHSYVFWYQQVLKNEFKFLISFQNENVFDETGMPKERFSAKCLPNSPCSLEIQATKLEDSAVYFCASSQSGSTQETQYFGPGTRLLVL.

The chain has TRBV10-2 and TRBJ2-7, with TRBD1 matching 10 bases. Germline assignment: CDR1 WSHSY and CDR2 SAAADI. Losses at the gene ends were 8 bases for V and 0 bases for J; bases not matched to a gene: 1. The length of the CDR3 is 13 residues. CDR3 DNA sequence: TGCGCCAGCCGACAGGGGGCCTCCTACGAGCAGTACTTC. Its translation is CASRQGASYEQYF.

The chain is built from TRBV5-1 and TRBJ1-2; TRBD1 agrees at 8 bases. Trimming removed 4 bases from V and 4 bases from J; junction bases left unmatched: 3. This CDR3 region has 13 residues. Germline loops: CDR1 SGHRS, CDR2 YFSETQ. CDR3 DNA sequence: TGCGCCAGCAGCCCCGACAGGGGCTATGGCTACACCTTC. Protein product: CASSPDRGYGYTF.

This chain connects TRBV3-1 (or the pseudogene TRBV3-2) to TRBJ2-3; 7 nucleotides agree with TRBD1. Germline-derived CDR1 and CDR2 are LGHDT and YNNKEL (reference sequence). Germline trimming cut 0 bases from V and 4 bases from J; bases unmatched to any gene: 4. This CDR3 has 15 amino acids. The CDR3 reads CASSQDRTGADTQYF. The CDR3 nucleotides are TGTGCCAGCAGCCAAGATAGAACAGGGGCAGATACGCAGTATTTT.

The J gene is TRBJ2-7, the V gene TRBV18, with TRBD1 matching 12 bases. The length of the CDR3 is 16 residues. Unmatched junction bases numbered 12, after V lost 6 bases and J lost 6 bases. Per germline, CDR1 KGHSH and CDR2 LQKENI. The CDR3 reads CASSPGTGGNLVEQYF. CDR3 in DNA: TGTGCCAGCTCCCCCGGGACAGGGGGCAATTTGGTCGAGCAGTACTTC.

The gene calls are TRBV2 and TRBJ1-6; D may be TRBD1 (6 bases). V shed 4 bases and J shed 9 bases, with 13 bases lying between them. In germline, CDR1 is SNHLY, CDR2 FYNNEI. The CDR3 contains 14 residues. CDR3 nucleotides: TGTGCCAGCAGTGTTTCAGGGGCGGGTTCACCCCTCCACTTT. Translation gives CASSVSGAGSPLHF.

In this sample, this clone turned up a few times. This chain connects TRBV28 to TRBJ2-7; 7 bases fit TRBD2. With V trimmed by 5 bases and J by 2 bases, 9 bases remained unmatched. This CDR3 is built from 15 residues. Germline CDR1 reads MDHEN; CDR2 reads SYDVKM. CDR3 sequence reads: CASSDRGVSTYEQYF. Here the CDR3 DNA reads TGTGCCAGCAGTGATCGGGGGGTCTCCACCTACGAGCAGTACTTC. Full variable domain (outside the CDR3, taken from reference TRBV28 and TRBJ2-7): DVKVTQSSRYLVKRTGEKVFLECVQDMDHENMFWYRQDPGLGLRLIYFSYDVKMKEKGDIPEGYSVSREKKERFSLILESASTNQTSMYLCASSDRGVSTYEQYFGPGTRLTVT.

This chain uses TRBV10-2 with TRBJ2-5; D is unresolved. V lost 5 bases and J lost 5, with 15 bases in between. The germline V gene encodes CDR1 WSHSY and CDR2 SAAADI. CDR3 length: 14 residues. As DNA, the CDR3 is TGCGCCAGCAGTACCGACGCAGGTCGGGAGACCCAGTACTTC. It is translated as CASSTDAGRETQYF.

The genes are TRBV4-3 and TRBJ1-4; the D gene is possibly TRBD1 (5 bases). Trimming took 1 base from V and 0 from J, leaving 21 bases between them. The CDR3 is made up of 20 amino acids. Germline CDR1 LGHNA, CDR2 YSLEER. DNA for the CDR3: TGCGCCAGCAGCCAAGTTAGGGGATCTGGAAACCTTGCAACTAATGAAAAACTGTTTTTT. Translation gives CASSQVRGSGNLATNEKLFF.

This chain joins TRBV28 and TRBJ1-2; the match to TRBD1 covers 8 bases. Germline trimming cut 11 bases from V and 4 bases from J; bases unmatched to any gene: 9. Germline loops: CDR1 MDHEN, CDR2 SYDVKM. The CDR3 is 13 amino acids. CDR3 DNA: TGTGCCGAGGGGACAGGATCGGCCTATGGCTACACCTTC. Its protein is CAEGTGSAYGYTF.